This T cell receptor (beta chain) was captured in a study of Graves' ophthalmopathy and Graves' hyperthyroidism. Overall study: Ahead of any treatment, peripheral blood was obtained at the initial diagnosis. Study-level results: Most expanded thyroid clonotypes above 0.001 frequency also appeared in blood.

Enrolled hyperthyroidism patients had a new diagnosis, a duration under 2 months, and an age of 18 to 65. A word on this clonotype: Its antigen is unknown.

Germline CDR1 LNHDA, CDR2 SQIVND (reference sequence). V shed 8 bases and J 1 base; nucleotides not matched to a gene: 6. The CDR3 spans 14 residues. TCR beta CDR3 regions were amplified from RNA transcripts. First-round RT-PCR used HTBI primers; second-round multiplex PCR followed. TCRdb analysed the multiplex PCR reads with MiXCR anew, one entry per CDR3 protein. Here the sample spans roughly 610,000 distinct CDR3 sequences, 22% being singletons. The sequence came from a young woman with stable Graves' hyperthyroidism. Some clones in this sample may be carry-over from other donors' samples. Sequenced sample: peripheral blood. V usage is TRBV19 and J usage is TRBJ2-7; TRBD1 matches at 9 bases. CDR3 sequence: CASDPGQGSYEQYF. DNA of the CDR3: TGTGCCAGTGACCCGGGACAGGGTTCCTACGAGCAGTACTTC.